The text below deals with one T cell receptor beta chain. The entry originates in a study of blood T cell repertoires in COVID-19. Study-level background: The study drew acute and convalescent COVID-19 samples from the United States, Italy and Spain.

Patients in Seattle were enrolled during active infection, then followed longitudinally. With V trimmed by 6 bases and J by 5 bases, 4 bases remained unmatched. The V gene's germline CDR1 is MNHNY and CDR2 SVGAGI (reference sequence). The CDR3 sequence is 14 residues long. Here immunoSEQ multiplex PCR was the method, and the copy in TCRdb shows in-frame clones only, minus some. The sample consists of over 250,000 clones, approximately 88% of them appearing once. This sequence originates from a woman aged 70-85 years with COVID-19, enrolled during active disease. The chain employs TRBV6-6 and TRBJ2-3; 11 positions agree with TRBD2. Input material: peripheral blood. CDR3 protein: CASRPGLAGDTQYF. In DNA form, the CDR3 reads TGTGCCAGCAGACCTGGACTAGCGGGAGATACGCAGTATTTT.